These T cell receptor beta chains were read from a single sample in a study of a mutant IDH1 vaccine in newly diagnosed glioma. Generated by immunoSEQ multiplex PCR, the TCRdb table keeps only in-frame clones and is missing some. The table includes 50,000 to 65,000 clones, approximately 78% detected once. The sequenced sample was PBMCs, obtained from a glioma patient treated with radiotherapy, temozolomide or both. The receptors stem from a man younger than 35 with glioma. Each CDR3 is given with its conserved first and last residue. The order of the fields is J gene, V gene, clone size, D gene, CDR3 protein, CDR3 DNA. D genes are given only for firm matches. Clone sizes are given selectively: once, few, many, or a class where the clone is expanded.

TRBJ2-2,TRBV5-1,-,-,CASKRDPGVNTGELFF,TGCGCCAGCAAGCGAGACCCAGGGGTTAACACCGGGGAGCTGTTTTTT
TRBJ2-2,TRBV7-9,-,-,CASSLRSPLSAGELFF,TGTGCCAGCAGCTTAAGATCTCCTCTTAGCGCCGGGGAGCTGTTTTTT
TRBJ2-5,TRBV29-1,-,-,CSVLQGFETQYF,TGCAGCGTGTTACAGGGTTTCGAGACCCAGTACTTC
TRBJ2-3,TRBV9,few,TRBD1,CASTKRTGATDTQYF,TGTGCCAGCACCAAAAGGACAGGGGCTACAGATACGCAGTATTTT
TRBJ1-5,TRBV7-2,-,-,CASSLDPGTAYQPQHF,TGTGCCAGCAGCTTGGATCCCGGGACCGCCTATCAGCCCCAGCATTTT
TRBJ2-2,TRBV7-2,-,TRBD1,CASSLQTGANTGELFF,TGTGCCAGCAGCCTCCAGACAGGGGCGAACACCGGGGAGCTGTTTTTT
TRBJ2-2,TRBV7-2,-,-,CASSLVPRTNTGELFF,TGTGCCAGCAGCTTAGTCCCTCGAACGAACACCGGGGAGCTGTTTTTT
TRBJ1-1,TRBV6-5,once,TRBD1,CASSYYRGETEAFF,TGTGCCAGCAGTTACTACAGGGGAGAGACTGAAGCTTTCTTT
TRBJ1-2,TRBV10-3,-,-,CAISDDSYGYTF,TGTGCCATCAGTGACGACAGCTATGGCTACACCTTC
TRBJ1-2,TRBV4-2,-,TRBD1,CASSQSQGALDGYTF,TGTGCCAGCAGCCAATCCCAGGGGGCGTTGGATGGCTACACCTTC
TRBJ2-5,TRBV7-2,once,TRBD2,CASSAGTSGGQETQYF,TGTGCCAGCAGCGCCGGAACTAGCGGGGGCCAAGAGACCCAGTACTTC
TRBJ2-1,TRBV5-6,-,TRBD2,CASSLVGRENNEQFF,TGTGCCAGCAGCTTGGTAGGGCGGGAGAACAATGAGCAGTTCTTC
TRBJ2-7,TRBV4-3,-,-,CASSQDRGGGNEQYF,TGCGCCAGCAGCCAAGATCGGGGAGGCGGGAACGAGCAGTACTTC
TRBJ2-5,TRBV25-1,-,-,CATAGGWETQYF,TGTGCCACCGCAGGCGGGTGGGAGACCCAGTACTTC
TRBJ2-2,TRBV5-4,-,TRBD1,CASSSDGQVNTGELFF,TGTGCCAGCAGCTCGGACGGACAGGTCAACACCGGGGAGCTGTTTTTT
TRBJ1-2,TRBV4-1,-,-,CASSSSYGYTF,TGCGCCAGCAGCTCCAGTTATGGCTACACCTTC
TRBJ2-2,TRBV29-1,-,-,CSVPGQNTGELFF,TGCAGCGTTCCGGGACAGAACACCGGGGAGCTGTTTTTT
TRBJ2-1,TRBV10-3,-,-,CAISEFGTATPYNEQFF,TGTGCCATCAGTGAGTTCGGGACGGCGACCCCCTACAATGAGCAGTTCTTC
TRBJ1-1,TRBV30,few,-,CAWATGISEAFF,TGTGCCTGGGCCACAGGGATAAGCGAGGCTTTCTTT
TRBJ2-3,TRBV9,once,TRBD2,CASSVDPGLVSLTDTQYF,TGTGCCAGCAGCGTAGATCCGGGACTAGTATCTCTAACAGATACGCAGTATTTT
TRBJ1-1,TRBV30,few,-,CAWSVSSDTEAFF,TGTGCCTGGAGTGTATCAAGCGACACTGAAGCTTTCTTT
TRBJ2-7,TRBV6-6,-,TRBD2,CASSYSGGSYEQYF,TGTGCCAGCAGTTACTCGGGGGGGAGCTACGAGCAGTACTTC
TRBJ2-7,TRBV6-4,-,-,CASSPRCGRRIPYEQYF,TGTGCCAGCAGTCCTAGATGCGGCCGTCGAATCCCCTACGAGCAGTACTTC
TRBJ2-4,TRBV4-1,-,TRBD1,CASATGGGGYIQYF,TGCGCCAGCGCCACAGGGGGCGGAGGTTACATTCAGTACTTC
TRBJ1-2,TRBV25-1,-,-,CASSEGGLGSDGYTF,TGTGCCAGCAGTGAAGGGGGGTTGGGGTCTGATGGCTACACCTTC
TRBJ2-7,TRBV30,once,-,CAWTLGSVGFYEQYF,TGTGCCTGGACACTAGGGTCAGTGGGGTTCTACGAGCAGTACTTC
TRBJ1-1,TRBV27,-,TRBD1,CASRTRGQVTNTEAFF,TGTGCCAGCAGAACGCGGGGACAGGTCACGAACACTGAAGCTTTCTTT
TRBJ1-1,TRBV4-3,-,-,CASSYGGVNTEAFF,TGCGCCAGCAGCTATGGAGGGGTGAACACTGAAGCTTTCTTT
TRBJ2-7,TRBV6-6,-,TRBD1,CASSWKTGGARYEQYF,TGTGCCAGCAGTTGGAAAACAGGGGGCGCGCGCTACGAGCAGTACTTC
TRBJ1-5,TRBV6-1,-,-,CASSLTVYSNQPQHF,TGTGCCAGCAGTTTGACAGTATATAGCAATCAGCCCCAGCATTTT
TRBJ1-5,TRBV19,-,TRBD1,CASSFRDRGIGQPQHF,TGTGCCAGTTCCTTCCGGGACAGGGGAATAGGGCAGCCCCAGCATTTT
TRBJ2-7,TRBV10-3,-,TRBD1,CAIWGGTGGYEQYF,TGTGCCATCTGGGGGGGGACAGGGGGGTACGAGCAGTACTTC
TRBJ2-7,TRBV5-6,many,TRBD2,CASSVSLGGSKSEQYF,TGTGCCAGCAGCGTCTCGTTGGGCGGGAGTAAGTCCGAGCAGTACTTC
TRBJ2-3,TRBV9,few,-,CASSVDRGSTDTQYF,TGTGCCAGCAGCGTAGATCGGGGAAGCACAGATACGCAGTATTTT
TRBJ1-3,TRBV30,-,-,CAWSSGPDGGNTIYF,TGTGCCTGGAGCTCCGGCCCAGACGGCGGAAACACCATATATTTT
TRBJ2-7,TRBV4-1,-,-,CASSPGTMGYEQYF,TGCGCCAGCAGCCCGGGGACCATGGGATACGAGCAGTACTTC
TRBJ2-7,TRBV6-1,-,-,CASSEAQDGSYEQYF,TGTGCCAGCAGTGAAGCGCAGGACGGCTCCTACGAGCAGTACTTC
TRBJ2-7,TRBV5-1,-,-,CASSQGNEQYF,TGCGCCAGCAGCCAGGGGAACGAGCAGTACTTC
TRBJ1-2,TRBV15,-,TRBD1,CATSSRTGNYGYTF,TGTGCCACCAGCAGTCGGACAGGGAACTATGGCTACACCTTC
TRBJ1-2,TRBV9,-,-,CASSVDVDTGYTF,TGTGCCAGCAGCGTAGATGTGGACACTGGCTACACCTTC
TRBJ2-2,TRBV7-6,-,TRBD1,CASSLVTVQGSGELFF,TGTGCCAGCAGCTTAGTGACGGTACAGGGGTCCGGGGAGCTGTTTTTT
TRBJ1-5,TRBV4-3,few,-,CASSQDGYWNQPQHF,TGCGCCAGCAGCCAAGATGGGTATTGGAATCAGCCCCAGCATTTT
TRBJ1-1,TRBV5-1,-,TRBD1,CASSLVPLDRGREAFF,TGCGCCAGCAGCTTGGTACCGCTCGACAGGGGGCGAGAAGCTTTCTTT
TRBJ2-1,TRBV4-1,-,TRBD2,CASSQPWGAGPYNEQFF,TGCGCCAGCAGCCAGCCCTGGGGAGCGGGGCCCTACAATGAGCAGTTCTTC